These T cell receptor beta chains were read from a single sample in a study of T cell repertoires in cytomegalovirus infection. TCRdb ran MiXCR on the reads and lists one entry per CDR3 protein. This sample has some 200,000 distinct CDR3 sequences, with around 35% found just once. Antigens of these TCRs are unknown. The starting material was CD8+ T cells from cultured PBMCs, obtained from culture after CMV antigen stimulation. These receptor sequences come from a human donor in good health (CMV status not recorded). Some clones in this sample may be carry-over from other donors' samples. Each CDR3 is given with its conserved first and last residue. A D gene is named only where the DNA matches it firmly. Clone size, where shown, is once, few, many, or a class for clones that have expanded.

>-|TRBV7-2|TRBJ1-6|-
TGTGCCAGCAGCTCTTCTTACGGGGTTAGCTCCTATAATTCACCCCTCCACTTT
CASSSSYGVSSYNSPLHF
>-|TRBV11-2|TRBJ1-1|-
TGTGCCAGCAGCTTAGATGACCCGGGCCCCCTCTTAGGGACTGAAGCTTTCTTT
CASSLDDPGPLLGTEAFF
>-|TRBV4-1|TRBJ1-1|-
TGCGCCAGCAGCCACCTGGACAGCTTCACTGAAGCTTTCTTT
CASSHLDSFTEAFF
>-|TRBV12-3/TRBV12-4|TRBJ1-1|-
TGTGCCAGCAGCCCTGTGGGATTGGACCGGAGCCAGGCATGGAACACTGAAGCTTTCTTT
CASSPVGLDRSQAWNTEAFF
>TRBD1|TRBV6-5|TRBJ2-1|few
TGTGCCAGCAGTTATCACGGGACAGGGGGCGCGGGAGGGAATGAGCAGTTCTTC
CASSYHGTGGAGGNEQFF
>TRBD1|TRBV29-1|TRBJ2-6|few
TGCAGCGTGGGGGACAGGGGGGACTCTGGGGCCAACGTCCTGACTTTC
CSVGDRGDSGANVLTF
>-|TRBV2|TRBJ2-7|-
TGTGCCAGCAGTGAACCCTACGAGCAGTACTTC
CASSEPYEQYF
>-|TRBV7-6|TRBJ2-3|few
TGTGCTAGCAGCCAAACGGATGGAGATACGCAGTATTTT
CASSQTDGDTQYF
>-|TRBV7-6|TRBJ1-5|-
TGTGCCAGCAGCTCCGGGACTCTAATCAAGCCCCAGCATTTT
CASSSGTLIKPQHF
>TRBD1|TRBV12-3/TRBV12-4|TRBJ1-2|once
TGTGCCAGCAGTTTAGCGCTTCAGACAGGGAATTGCACCTTC
CASSLALQTGNCTF
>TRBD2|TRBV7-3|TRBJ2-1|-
TGTGCCAGCAGCTTATCGGGACTAGCAGGTTACAATGAGCAGTTCTTC
CASSLSGLAGYNEQFF
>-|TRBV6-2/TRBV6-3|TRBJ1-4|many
TGTGCCAGCAGTTACTTTCGGGCAGAGAATGAAAAACTGTTTTTT
CASSYFRAENEKLFF
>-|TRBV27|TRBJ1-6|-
TGTGCCAGCAGTTTATGGTTGGGGGACTATAATTCACCCCTCCACTTT
CASSLWLGDYNSPLHF
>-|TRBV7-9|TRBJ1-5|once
TGTGCCAGCAGCTTAGGGACAGTTAGCAATCAGCCCCAGCATTTT
CASSLGTVSNQPQHF
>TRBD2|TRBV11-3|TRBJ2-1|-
TGTGCCAGCAGCTACCGGACTAGAGGTAGTGAGCAGTTCTTC
CASSYRTRGSEQFF